This paragraph reports one T cell receptor beta chain. The authors reverse transcribed roughly 0.5 to 1 ug RNA with random hexamers. Across 54 Vbeta and 13 Jbeta, TCR beta CDR3 was amplified with immunoSEQ multiplex PCR. TCRdb redid the calling of the immunoSEQ multiplex PCR reads with MiXCR, one entry per CDR3 protein. The sample has fewer than 200,000 distinct CDR3 sequences; more than 85% are singletons. The data were taken from a study of CD8 T cells in Susac syndrome. Patients having Susac syndrome satisfied recently defined diagnostic criteria for definite or probable disease. The germline V gene encodes CDR1 MNHNS and CDR2 SASEGT. The CDR3 sequence is 12 residues long. V was shortened by 2 bases and J by 4 bases, with 5 bases between the two germline ends.

The rearrangement uses TRBV6-1 and TRBJ1-2; D unclear. The TCR was taken from a human donor with Susac syndrome. Sequencing was done on a sample of CD4+ T cells from PBMCs. The CDR3 sequence is CASSEQLYGYTF. CDR3 bases: TGTGCCAGCAGTGAACAGCTCTATGGCTACACCTTC.